Listed here are 32 T cell receptor beta chains from one sample, sequenced in a study of blood T cell repertoires in COVID-19. Sequencing was performed with immunoSEQ multiplex PCR; in TCRdb, only in-frame clones are kept and a portion is missing. This sample yields roughly 330,000 clones, of which approximately 89% are seen a single time; about 5.4% belongs to the top ten. Sequenced: PBMCs or T cells enriched from blood (not recorded which). The receptors derive from a woman aged 25 to 39 who had recovered from COVID-19.

The chain links TRBV28 to TRBJ1-4; no clear D gene. CDR1 and CDR2 (germline): MDHEN, SYDVKM. The CDR3 contains 16 residues. The CDR3 protein is CATSILDPGVREKLFF. CDR3 nucleotide sequence: TGTGCTACCAGCATCTTGGATCCCGGAGTTAGGGAAAAACTGTTTTTT.

The chain recombines TRBV4-3 with TRBJ2-1; 9 bases are shared with TRBD2. The V gene end was trimmed by 2 bases and the J gene end by 7 bases; junction bases not matched to a gene: 6. Germline CDR1 LGHNA, CDR2 YSLEER. CDR3 length: 15 residues. The CDR3 spells CASSQSLAGVNEQFF. In DNA form, the CDR3 reads TGCGCCAGCAGCCAAAGCTTAGCGGGGGTTAATGAGCAGTTCTTC.

This clone was seen a handful of times. The V and J genes are TRBV5-1 and TRBJ1-3; possible D gene TRBD1, 6 bases. With 5 bases removed from V and 1 base from J, the gap between germline ends came to 13 bases. Germline CDR1 SGHRS, CDR2 YFSETQ. CDR3 length equals 15 residues. Here the CDR3 DNA reads TGCGCCAGCAGGCCTGACAGGAGGTCTGGAAACACCATATATTTT. Its protein product is CASRPDRRSGNTIYF.

This chain links TRBV7-2 with TRBJ1-2; TRBD1 matches at 7 bases. Germline V gives CDR1 SGHTA, CDR2 FQGNSA. This CDR3 has 15 residues. The J segment lost 8 bases and the V segment lost 4 bases, leaving 13 bases of the junction unmatched. The DNA of the CDR3 is TGTGCCAGCAGCTCCCGCCGAGACAGGGCCGGAGGCTACACCTTC. Its protein is CASSSRRDRAGGYTF.

The V call is TRBV19, the J call TRBJ1-5, with D possibly being TRBD1 (5 bases). Germline CDR1 is LNHDA and CDR2 is SQIVND (reference sequence). This CDR3 has 13 residues. Deletions cut 5 bases from V and 7 bases from J, with 12 bases between. CDR3 protein: CASSLTRGQPQHF. CDR3 in DNA: TGTGCCAGTAGTCTGACACGGGGGCAGCCCCAGCATTTT.

V is TRBV6-5 and J is TRBJ1-4, with D unclear. Germline values: CDR1 MNHEY, CDR2 SVGAGI. This CDR3 has 13 amino acids. V gave up 2 bases and J gave up 13 bases, with 14 bases separating them. CDR3 loop: CASSYKERDRLFF. The CDR3 nucleotides are TGTGCCAGCAGTTACAAAGAGAGGGATAGACTGTTTTTT.

This chain links TRBV6-4 with TRBJ2-7, with D uncertain. The CDR3 is made up of 12 amino acids. Trimming left V 4 bases short and J 4 bases short, with 8 bases between. CDR1 is MRHNA and CDR2 is SNTAGT in the germline V gene. CDR3 coding DNA: TGTGCCAGCAGTGGGCCAGTGTACGAGCAGTACTTC. As protein: CASSGPVYEQYF.

The rearrangement uses TRBV20-1 and TRBJ1-2, with D possibly matching TRBD1 (5 bases). Germline CDR1 reads DFQATT; CDR2 reads SNEGSKA (reference sequence). V dropped 5 bases and J dropped 5 bases, with 9 bases sitting between them. CDR3 length: 11 amino acids. CDR3 in amino acids: CSASGGYGYTF. For the CDR3, the DNA is TGCAGTGCTTCGGGGGGGTATGGCTACACCTTC.

The genes are TRBV10-1 and TRBJ1-1; 8 bases line up with TRBD1. CDR1 is WNHNN and CDR2 is SYGVQD in the germline V gene (reference sequence). V gave up 5 bases and J gave up 3 bases; unmatched junction bases: 2. This CDR3 has 13 residues. The CDR3 DNA reads TGCGCCAGCAGTAAGACAGGGGACACTGAAGCTTTCTTT. Protein: CASSKTGDTEAFF.

The J gene is TRBJ2-7, the V gene TRBV29-1, with D perhaps matching TRBD1 (6 bases). Per the germline V gene, CDR1 is SQVTM and CDR2 is ANQGSEA. V was shortened by 5 bases and J by 4 bases, with 15 bases between the two germline ends. The CDR3 is 13 residues long. The CDR3 region is CSVTHRVGYEQYF. CDR3 in DNA: TGCAGCGTTACCCACAGGGTAGGGTACGAGCAGTACTTC.

The chain combines TRBV3-1 (or the pseudogene TRBV3-2) with TRBJ2-2, with D possibly matching TRBD2 (6 bases). This CDR3 contains 18 residues. With 1 base removed from V and 1 base from J, the gap between germline ends came to 16 bases. The V gene's germline CDR1 is LGHDT and CDR2 YNNKEL (reference sequence). The CDR3 loop is CASSQGWGGDLNTGELFF. CDR3 nucleotide sequence: TGTGCCAGCAGCCAAGGGTGGGGCGGGGATCTGAACACCGGGGAGCTGTTTTTT.

The chain recombines TRBV4-3 with TRBJ2-1; 10 bases align to TRBD2. V lost 1 base, J lost 1 base, and 4 bases stayed unmatched. CDR1 is LGHNA and CDR2 is YSLEER in the germline V gene. The CDR3 runs 17 residues. CDR3 bases: TGCGCCAGCAGCCAAGGGACTAGCGGCAAATCCTACAATGAGCAGTTCTTC. It codes for CASSQGTSGKSYNEQFF.

This chain links TRBV6-5 with TRBJ1-2; 9 positions match TRBD1. This CDR3 contains 15 residues. The J segment lost 8 bases and the V segment lost 2 bases, leaving 9 bases of the junction unmatched. Germline values: CDR1 MNHEY, CDR2 SVGAGI. The DNA of the CDR3 is TGTGCCAGCAGTTACAAGACAGGGGGAACGAAAGGCTACACCTTC. Encoded protein: CASSYKTGGTKGYTF.

The V gene is TRBV19, the J gene TRBJ1-5; D is unresolved. Germline CDR1 is LNHDA and CDR2 is SQIVND (reference sequence). The V end was cut by 4 bases, the J end by 0 bases, with 16 bases between. This CDR3 contains 17 residues. In nucleotides, the CDR3 is TGTGCCAGTAGTAAGGCACTAGGGTTCTATAGCAATCAGCCCCAGCATTTT. Protein product: CASSKALGFYSNQPQHF.

The gene calls are TRBV4-2 and TRBJ2-5; 10 positions agree with TRBD2. CDR1 LGHNA and CDR2 YNFKEQ come from the germline V gene. V gave up 4 bases and J gave up 2 bases; unmatched junction bases: 4. The CDR3 covers 15 residues. CDR3 loop: CASSPLAGVQETQYF. For the CDR3, the DNA is TGTGCCAGCAGCCCCCTAGCGGGGGTTCAAGAGACCCAGTACTTC.

The rearrangement uses TRBV19 and TRBJ1-2, with TRBD1 matching over 10 bases. There are 18 residues in the CDR3. Losses at the gene ends were 3 bases for V and 3 bases for J; bases not matched to a gene: 13. Germline V gene data show CDR1 as LNHDA and CDR2 as SQIVND (reference sequence). CDR3 sequence: CASSIGDRGLNEHYGYTF. CDR3 in DNA: TGTGCCAGTAGTATTGGCGACAGGGGGCTGAATGAACACTATGGCTACACCTTC.

The V gene is TRBV27, the J gene TRBJ1-5, with 8 bases fitting TRBD1. The junction had 6 bases not matched to a gene; V was cut back by 4 bases and J by 7 bases. CDR3 length: 14 residues. Germline V CDR1 and CDR2: MNHEY, SMNVEV (reference sequence). The CDR3 is CASSSQGVRQPQHF. In DNA form, the CDR3 reads TGTGCCAGCAGTTCACAGGGGGTGAGGCAGCCCCAGCATTTT.

The genes are TRBV19 and TRBJ1-6; a possible D gene is TRBD1 (6 bases). CDR1 is LNHDA and CDR2 is SQIVND in the germline V gene (reference sequence). This CDR3 comprises 11 residues. The V end lost 10 bases, the J end lost 14 bases, and 15 bases lay between the germline ends. CDR3 DNA: TGTGCCACCAGGGGTTTAGGATCCCTCCACTTT. Its translation is CATRGLGSLHF.

This chain joins TRBV5-4 and TRBJ2-3, with D possibly TRBD2 on 5 matching bases. Trimming removed 0 bases at V and 3 bases at J, with 11 bases between. CDR3 length: 15 residues. Germline V gene sequence: CDR1 SGHNT, CDR2 YYREEE (reference sequence). CDR3: CASSLVGVLTDTQYF. The CDR3 DNA sequence: TGTGCCAGCAGCTTGGTCGGGGTTTTAACAGATACGCAGTATTTT.

The V call is TRBV6-5, the J call TRBJ1-6; tentatively, D is TRBD1 (5 bases). CDR3 size: 13 residues. V lost 9 bases and J lost 4, with 10 bases in between. Germline assignment: CDR1 MNHEY and CDR2 SVGAGI. The CDR3 region has the DNA TGTGCCAGTCGACAGATGTATAATTCACCCCTCCACTTT. Its protein product is CASRQMYNSPLHF.

The count of this clone is one. The V gene is TRBV7-2, the J gene TRBJ1-1, with TRBD1 identical over 7 bases. CDR3 length: 17 residues. Germline V CDR1 and CDR2: SGHTA, FQGNSA. The V and J ends lost 1 base and 1 base, in that order; junction bases with no gene match: 9. Here the CDR3 DNA reads TGTGCCAGCAGCTTAGGGCGGGCCCAGGGGGGGAACACTGAAGCTTTCTTT. It is translated as CASSLGRAQGGNTEAFF.

The CDR3 DNA sequence: TGTGCCTGGAGTCCTACAGTAACTGGAAACACCATATATTTT. Translated: CAWSPTVTGNTIYF. V is TRBV30 and J is TRBJ1-3, with D hard to call. Trimming shortened V by 2 bases and J by 2 bases, and 10 bases separated the two germline ends. CDR3 length: 14 residues. Germline CDR1 GTSNPN, CDR2 SVGIG (reference sequence).

The chain has TRBV3-1 (or the pseudogene TRBV3-2) and TRBJ1-4; unclear D gene. V shed 4 bases and J shed 8 bases, with 5 bases lying between them. The CDR3 totals 11 residues. The germline CDR1 and CDR2 sequences are LGHDT and YNNKEL (reference sequence). The chain's CDR3 is CASSLQEKLFF. The CDR3 nucleotides are TGTGCCAGCAGCCTCCAGGAAAAACTGTTTTTT.

This sequence joins TRBV6-2 or TRBV6-3 and TRBJ2-4, with TRBD2 matching over 7 bases. Germline CDR1 and CDR2: MNHEY and SVGEGT. Trimming removed 5 bases from V and 0 bases from J; junction bases left unmatched: 7. This CDR3 is built from 16 residues. DNA of the CDR3: TGTGCCAGCAGTCGGACTAGTGGGGTAGCCAAAAACATTCAGTACTTC. This translates into CASSRTSGVAKNIQYF.

This chain uses TRBV12-3 or TRBV12-4 with TRBJ2-1; D not resolved. There are 13 residues in the CDR3. V was cut by 4 bases and J by 10 bases, with 14 bases left in between. This chain's CDR3 is CASSSPGYDEQFF. As DNA, the CDR3 is TGTGCCAGCAGTTCCCCCGGGTACGACGAGCAGTTCTTC.

V and J are TRBV28 and TRBJ2-7; 8 nucleotides line up with TRBD1. The ends lost 6 bases at V and 6 bases at J; junction bases unmatched: 10. The CDR3 totals 14 residues. Per germline, CDR1 MDHEN and CDR2 SYDVKM. CDR3 in amino acids: CASREQGDGREQYF. CDR3 in DNA: TGTGCCAGCAGGGAACAGGGGGATGGGCGCGAGCAGTACTTC. Full variable domain (outside the CDR3, taken from reference TRBV28 and TRBJ2-7): DVKVTQSSRYLVKRTGEKVFLECVQDMDHENMFWYRQDPGLGLRLIYFSYDVKMKEKGDIPEGYSVSREKKERFSLILESASTNQTSMYLCASREQGDGREQYFGPGTRLTVT.

The chain is built from TRBV6-5 and TRBJ1-2, with TRBD1 matching over 8 bases. The CDR3 is made up of 15 amino acids. Germline V gives CDR1 MNHEY, CDR2 SVGAGI. V was pared by 4 bases and J by 1 base, with 5 bases of the junction left unmatched. CDR3 coding DNA: TGTGCCAGCAGTTTCCAGGGGGCGGGTAACTATGGCTACACCTTC. Protein sequence: CASSFQGAGNYGYTF.

The V and J genes are TRBV5-6 and TRBJ2-3; TRBD2 aligns across 14 bases. Trimming at V came to 5 bases and at J to 2 bases, leaving 4 bases not matched to a gene. CDR3 length equals 16 residues. Germline V gives CDR1 SGHDT, CDR2 YYEEEE. Written as DNA, the CDR3 is TGTGCCAGCAGTCAGGGACTAGCGGGGGTCACAGATACGCAGTATTTT. It codes for CASSQGLAGVTDTQYF. The variable domain in full, completed from reference TRBV5-6 and TRBJ2-3, reads DAGVTQSPTHLIKTRGQQVTLRCSPKSGHDTVSWYQQALGQGPQFIFQYYEEEERQRGNFPDRFSGHQFPNYSSELNVNALLLGDSALYLCASSQGLAGVTDTQYFGPGTRLTVL.

The rearrangement uses TRBV9 and TRBJ1-2; D call uncertain. This CDR3 is 14 amino acids long. CDR1 and CDR2 from the germline V gene are SGDLS and YYNGEE. The ends were cut back, 4 bases at V and 4 bases at J, with 14 bases in the middle. The CDR3 DNA reads as TGTGCCAGCAGCCCGAGAGCCACTAGCTATGGCTACACCTTC. Protein: CASSPRATSYGYTF.

The rearrangement links TRBV5-1 to TRBJ2-5, with D tentatively TRBD2 (5 bases). The CDR3 spans 16 residues. Germline V lookup: CDR1 SGHRS, CDR2 YFSETQ. The germline V and J ends were trimmed by 4 bases and 2 bases, with 18 bases remaining between them. The CDR3 loop reads CASSRGFSAWQETQYF. DNA of the CDR3: TGCGCCAGCAGCCGGGGTTTCTCGGCGTGGCAAGAGACCCAGTACTTC.

The chain couples TRBV19 to TRBJ1-1; D might be TRBD1 (5 bases). Trimming removed 6 bases from V and 4 bases from J, with 12 bases in between. The CDR3 spans 13 residues. Germline V lookup: CDR1 LNHDA, CDR2 SQIVND (reference sequence). CDR3 region: CASRVGRVTEAFF. The CDR3 DNA reads as TGTGCCAGTAGGGTCGGCAGGGTCACTGAAGCTTTCTTT.

The CDR3 loop reads CSASANKVGEFTEAFF. For the CDR3, the DNA is TGCAGTGCTAGTGCCAACAAGGTAGGGGAATTCACTGAAGCTTTCTTT. The rearrangement joins TRBV20-1 to TRBJ1-1; D may be TRBD1 (5 bases). The V gene lost 3 bases and the J gene lost 4 bases, with 21 bases spanning the gap. The CDR3 covers 16 residues. The germline CDR1 and CDR2 sequences are DFQATT and SNEGSKA (reference sequence).